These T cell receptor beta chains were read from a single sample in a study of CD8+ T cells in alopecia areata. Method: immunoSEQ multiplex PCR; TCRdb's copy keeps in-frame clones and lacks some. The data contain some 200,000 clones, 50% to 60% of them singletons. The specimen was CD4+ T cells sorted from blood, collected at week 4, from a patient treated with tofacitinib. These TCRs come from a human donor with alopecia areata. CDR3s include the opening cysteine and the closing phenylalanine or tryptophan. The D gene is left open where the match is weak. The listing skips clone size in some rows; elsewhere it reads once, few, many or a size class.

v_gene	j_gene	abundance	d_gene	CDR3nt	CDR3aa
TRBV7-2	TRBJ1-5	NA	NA	TGTGCCAGCAGCTTGGAGGGGATGAGTCAGCCCCAGCATTTT	CASSLEGMSQPQHF
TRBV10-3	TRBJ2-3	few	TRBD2	TGTGCCATCAGTGCCGCGGGGGGGGTTCCAGATACGCAGTATTTT	CAISAAGGVPDTQYF
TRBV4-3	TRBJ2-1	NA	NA	TGCGCCAGCAGCCCATCCGGTGGTGCAGGGCCAAATGAGCAGTTCTTC	CASSPSGGAGPNEQFF
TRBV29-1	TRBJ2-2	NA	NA	TGCAGCGCTCGAGGCGGGGATCCCTCGAACACCGGGGAGCTGTTTTTT	CSARGGDPSNTGELFF
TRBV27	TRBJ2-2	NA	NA	TGTGCCAGCAGGCTAGACAGACTCACCGGGGAGCTGTTTTTT	CASRLDRLTGELFF
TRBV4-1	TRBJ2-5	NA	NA	TGCGCCAGCAGCCAAGAGCGTCTTGGAGGGACCCAGTACTTC	CASSQERLGGTQYF
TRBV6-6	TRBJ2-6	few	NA	TGTGCCAGCCGCTCTGGGGCCAACGTCCTGACTTTC	CASRSGANVLTF
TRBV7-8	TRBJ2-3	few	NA	TGTGCCAGCAGCAGAGTCCTGGCAAAGAGCACAGATACGCAGTATTTT	CASSRVLAKSTDTQYF
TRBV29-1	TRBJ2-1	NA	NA	TGCAGCGTTGAATCGGCACCGTACAATGAGCAGTTCTTC	CSVESAPYNEQFF
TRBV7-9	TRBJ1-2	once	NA	TGTGCCAGCAGCTCTCGGGAAGACTATGGCTACACCTTC	CASSSREDYGYTF
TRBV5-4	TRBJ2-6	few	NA	TGTGCCAGCCTACAGGGACCCTCTGGGGCCAACGTCCTGACTTTC	CASLQGPSGANVLTF
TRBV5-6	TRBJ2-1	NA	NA	TGTGCCAGCAGCTCGAAAATTCTACGCTCCTACAATGAGCAGTTCTTC	CASSSKILRSYNEQFF
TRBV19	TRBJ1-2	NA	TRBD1	TGTGCCAGTAGTAGGACAGGCGGCGGCTACACCTTC	CASSRTGGGYTF
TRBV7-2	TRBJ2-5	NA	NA	TGTGCCAGCAGCTTAGTGGCTGCTAAAGAGACCCAGTACTTC	CASSLVAAKETQYF
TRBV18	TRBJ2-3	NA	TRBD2	TGTGCCAGCTCAACGGGACTAGCGGGGCAACCTAAACCGGACCGCTCGCAGTATTTT	CASSTGLAGQPKPDRSQYF
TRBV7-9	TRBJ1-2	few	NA	TGTGCCAGCAGCTTAGACAGATTAGAGCGGTATGGCTACACCTTC	CASSLDRLERYGYTF
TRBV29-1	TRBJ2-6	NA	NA	TGCAGCGTTGTCCAGTCTGGGGCCAACGTCCTGACTTTC	CSVVQSGANVLTF
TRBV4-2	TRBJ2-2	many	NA	TGTGCCAGCAGCCACAGAGAGAACACCGGGGAGCTGTTTTTT	CASSHRENTGELFF
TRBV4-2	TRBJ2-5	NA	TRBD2	TGTGCCAGCAGCCCCGTTAGCGGGGGTGGGGGGACCCAGTACTTC	CASSPVSGGGGTQYF
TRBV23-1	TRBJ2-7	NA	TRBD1	TGCGCCAGCAGTCGCAAAAGGGACAGAACCTACTACGAGCAGTACTTC	CASSRKRDRTYYEQYF
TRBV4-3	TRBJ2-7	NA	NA	TGCGCCAGCAGCCAAGGCACGCAGGGGATGTACGAGCAGTACTTC	CASSQGTQGMYEQYF
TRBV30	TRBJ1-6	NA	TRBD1	TGTGCCTGGAGTACACCGGGACAGTATAATTCACCCCTCCACTTT	CAWSTPGQYNSPLHF
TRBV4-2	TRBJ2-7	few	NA	TGTGCCAGCAGCCAGGACAGAACTAACGGCTACGAGCAGTACTTC	CASSQDRTNGYEQYF
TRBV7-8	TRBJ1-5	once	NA	TGTGCCAGCAGCCTACATAAACCCGGGACGAACAAAAGGGGCAATCAGCCCCAGCATTTT	CASSLHKPGTNKRGNQPQHF
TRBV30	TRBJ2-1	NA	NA	TGTGCCTGGACCGAGGACTTCCGAGTCTCCTACAATGAGCAGTTCTTC	CAWTEDFRVSYNEQFF
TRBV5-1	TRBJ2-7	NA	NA	TGCGCCAGCAGCTTTAAAGGGGCCGACGAGCAGTACTTC	CASSFKGADEQYF
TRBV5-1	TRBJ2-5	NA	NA	TGCGCCAGCAGCTTGTCGGGGGCCCGCCAAGAGACCCAGTACTTC	CASSLSGARQETQYF
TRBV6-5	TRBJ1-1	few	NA	TGTGCCAACGCTCTATCGTACACTGAAGCTTTCTTT	CANALSYTEAFF
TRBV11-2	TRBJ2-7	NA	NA	TGTGCCAGCAGCTTAGAAAGGGCCGGCTACGAGCAGTACTTC	CASSLERAGYEQYF
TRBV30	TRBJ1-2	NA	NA	TGTGCCTGGAGTGATGGGGGCCTAAATGGCTACACCTTC	CAWSDGGLNGYTF
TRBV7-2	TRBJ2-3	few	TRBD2	TGTGCCAGCAGCCGCCTAGCGGGGGGATCAGATACGCAGTATTTT	CASSRLAGGSDTQYF
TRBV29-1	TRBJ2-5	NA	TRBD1	TGCAGCGTTGTCCGGGACAGGGGACCGCAAGAGACCCAGTACTTC	CSVVRDRGPQETQYF
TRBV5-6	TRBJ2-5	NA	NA	TGTGCCAGCAGCTTGGGGTCAAGGAGTACAGAGACCCAGTACTTC	CASSLGSRSTETQYF